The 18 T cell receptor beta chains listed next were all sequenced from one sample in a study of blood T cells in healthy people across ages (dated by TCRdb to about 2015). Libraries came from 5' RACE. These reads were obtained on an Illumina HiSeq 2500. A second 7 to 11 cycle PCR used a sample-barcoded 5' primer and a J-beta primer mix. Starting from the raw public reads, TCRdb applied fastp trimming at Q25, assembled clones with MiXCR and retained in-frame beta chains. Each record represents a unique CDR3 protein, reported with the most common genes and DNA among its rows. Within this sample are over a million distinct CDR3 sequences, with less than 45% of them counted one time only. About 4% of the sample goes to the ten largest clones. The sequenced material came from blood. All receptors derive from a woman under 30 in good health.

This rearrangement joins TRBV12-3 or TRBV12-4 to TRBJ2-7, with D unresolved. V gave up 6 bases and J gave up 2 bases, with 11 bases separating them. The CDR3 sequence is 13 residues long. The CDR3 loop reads CASRLGIAYEQYF. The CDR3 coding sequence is TGTGCCAGCAGGCTAGGCATTGCCTACGAGCAGTACTTC.

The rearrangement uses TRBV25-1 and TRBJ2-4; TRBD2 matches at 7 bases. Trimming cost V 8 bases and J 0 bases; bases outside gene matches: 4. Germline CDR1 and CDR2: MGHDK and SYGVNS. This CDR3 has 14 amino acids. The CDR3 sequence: CASAAGLAKNIQYF. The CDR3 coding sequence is TGTGCCAGCGCAGCGGGGCTAGCCAAAAACATTCAGTACTTC.

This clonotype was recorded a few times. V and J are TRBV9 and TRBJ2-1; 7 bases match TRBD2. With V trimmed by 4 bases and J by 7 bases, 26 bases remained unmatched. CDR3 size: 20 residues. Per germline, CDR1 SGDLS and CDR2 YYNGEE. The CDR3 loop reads CASSLAPGPRAGRLSNEQFF. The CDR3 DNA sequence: TGTGCCAGCAGCTTAGCCCCCGGGCCGAGAGCGGGAAGGCTTAGTAATGAGCAGTTCTTC.

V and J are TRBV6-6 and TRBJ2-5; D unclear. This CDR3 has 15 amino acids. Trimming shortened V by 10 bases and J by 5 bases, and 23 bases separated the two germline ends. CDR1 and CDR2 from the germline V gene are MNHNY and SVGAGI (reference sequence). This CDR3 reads CANTRVNAARETQYF. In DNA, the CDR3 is TGTGCCAACACCCGAGTTAACGCGGCCCGGGAGACCCAGTACTTC.

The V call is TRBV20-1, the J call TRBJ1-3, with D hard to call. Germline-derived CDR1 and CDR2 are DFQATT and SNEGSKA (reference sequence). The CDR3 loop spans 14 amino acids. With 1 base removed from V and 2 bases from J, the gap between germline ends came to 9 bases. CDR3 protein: CSARGGTTGNTIYF. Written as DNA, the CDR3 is TGCAGTGCTAGAGGTGGTACTACTGGAAACACCATATATTTT.

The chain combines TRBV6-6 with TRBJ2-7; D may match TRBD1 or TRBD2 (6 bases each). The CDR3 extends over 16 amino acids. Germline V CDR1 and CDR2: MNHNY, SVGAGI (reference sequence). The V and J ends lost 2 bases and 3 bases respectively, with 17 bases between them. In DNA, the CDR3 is TGTGCCAGCAGTTACCTAAACCTGGGGGGCGGCTACGAGCAGTACTTC. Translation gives CASSYLNLGGGYEQYF.

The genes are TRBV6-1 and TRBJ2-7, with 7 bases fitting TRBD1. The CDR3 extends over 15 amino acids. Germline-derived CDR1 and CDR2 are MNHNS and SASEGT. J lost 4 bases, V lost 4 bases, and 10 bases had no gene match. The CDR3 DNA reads TGTGCCAGCAGTGCAACGCTTGGCAGGGGGTACGAGCAGTACTTC. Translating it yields CASSATLGRGYEQYF.

CDR3 bases: TGTGCCAGCACCCAGGGCCCTTCCAATGAGCAGTACTTC. Translating it yields CASTQGPSNEQYF. The chain has TRBV7-6 and TRBJ2-5; tentatively, D is TRBD1 (5 bases). Germline-derived CDR1 and CDR2 are SGHVS and FNYEAQ. Trimming left V 7 bases short and J 11 bases short, with 20 bases between. There are 13 residues in the CDR3.

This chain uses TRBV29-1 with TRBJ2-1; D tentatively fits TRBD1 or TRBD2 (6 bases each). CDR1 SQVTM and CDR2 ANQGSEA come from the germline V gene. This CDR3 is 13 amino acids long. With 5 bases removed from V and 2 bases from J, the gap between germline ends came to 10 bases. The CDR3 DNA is TGCAGCGTTCAGGGGAGGACCTACAATGAGCAGTTCTTC. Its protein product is CSVQGRTYNEQFF.

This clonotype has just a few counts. In nucleotides, the CDR3 is TGCGCCAGCAGCCAAGATATCAGCCCCGGTTACAATGAGCAGTTCTTC. Encoded protein: CASSQDISPGYNEQFF. V and J are TRBV4-1 and TRBJ2-1; D uncertain. V lost 0 bases and J lost 4, with 13 bases in between. CDR1 and CDR2 from the germline V gene are MGHRA and YSYEKL. CDR3 length equals 16 residues.

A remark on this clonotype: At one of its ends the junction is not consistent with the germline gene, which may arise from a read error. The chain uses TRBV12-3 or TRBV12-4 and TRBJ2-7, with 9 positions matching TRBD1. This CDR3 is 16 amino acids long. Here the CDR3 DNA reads TGTTCCAGCAGTTTCGGGACAGGGATGGACTCCTACGAGCAGTACTTC. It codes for CSSSFGTGMDSYEQYF.

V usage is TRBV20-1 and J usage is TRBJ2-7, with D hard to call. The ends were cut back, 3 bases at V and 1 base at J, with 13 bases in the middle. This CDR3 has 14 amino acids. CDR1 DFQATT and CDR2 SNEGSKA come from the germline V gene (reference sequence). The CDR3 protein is CSARFLVGSYEQYF. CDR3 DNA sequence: TGCAGTGCTAGGTTCCTAGTAGGTTCCTACGAGCAGTACTTC.

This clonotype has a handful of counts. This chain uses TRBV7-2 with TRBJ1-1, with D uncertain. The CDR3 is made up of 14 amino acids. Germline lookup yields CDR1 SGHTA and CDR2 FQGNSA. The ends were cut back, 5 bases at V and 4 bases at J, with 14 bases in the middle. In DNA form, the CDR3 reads TGTGCCAGCAGCGTCCGAGGCGAACCCACTGAAGCTTTCTTT. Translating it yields CASSVRGEPTEAFF.

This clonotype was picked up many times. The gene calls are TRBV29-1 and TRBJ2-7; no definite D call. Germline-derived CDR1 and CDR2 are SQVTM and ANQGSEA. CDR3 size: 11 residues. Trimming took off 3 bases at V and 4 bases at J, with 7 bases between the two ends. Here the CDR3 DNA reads TGCAGCGTTGAGACCACATACGAGCAGTACTTC. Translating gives CSVETTYEQYF.

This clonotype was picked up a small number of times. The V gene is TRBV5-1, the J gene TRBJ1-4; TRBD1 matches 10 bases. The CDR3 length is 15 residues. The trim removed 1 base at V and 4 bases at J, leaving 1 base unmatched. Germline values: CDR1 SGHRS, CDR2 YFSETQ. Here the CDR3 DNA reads TGCGCCAGCAGCTTGAGGGACAGGGGTAATGAAAAACTGTTTTTT. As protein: CASSLRDRGNEKLFF.

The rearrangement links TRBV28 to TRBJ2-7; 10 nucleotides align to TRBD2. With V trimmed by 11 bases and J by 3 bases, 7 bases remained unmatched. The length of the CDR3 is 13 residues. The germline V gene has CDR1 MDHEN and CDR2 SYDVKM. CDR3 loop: CAVGTSVVYEQYF. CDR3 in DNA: TGTGCCGTGGGGACTAGCGTGGTCTACGAGCAGTACTTC.

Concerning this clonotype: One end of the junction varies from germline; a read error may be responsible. The CDR3 protein is CASSRGPLLYGYAF. CDR3 coding DNA: TGCGCCAGCAGCAGGGGGCCTCTACTCTATGGCTACGCCTTC. The chain combines TRBV4-1 with TRBJ1-2, with 7 nucleotides matching TRBD1. This CDR3 is built from 14 residues. Per the germline V gene, CDR1 is MGHRA and CDR2 is YSYEKL.

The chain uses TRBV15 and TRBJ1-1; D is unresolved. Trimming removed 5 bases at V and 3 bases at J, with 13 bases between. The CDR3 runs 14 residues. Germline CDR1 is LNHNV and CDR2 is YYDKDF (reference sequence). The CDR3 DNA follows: TGTGCCACCAGCGGTTCCCCCGCCGACACTGAAGCTTTCTTT. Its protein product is CATSGSPADTEAFF.